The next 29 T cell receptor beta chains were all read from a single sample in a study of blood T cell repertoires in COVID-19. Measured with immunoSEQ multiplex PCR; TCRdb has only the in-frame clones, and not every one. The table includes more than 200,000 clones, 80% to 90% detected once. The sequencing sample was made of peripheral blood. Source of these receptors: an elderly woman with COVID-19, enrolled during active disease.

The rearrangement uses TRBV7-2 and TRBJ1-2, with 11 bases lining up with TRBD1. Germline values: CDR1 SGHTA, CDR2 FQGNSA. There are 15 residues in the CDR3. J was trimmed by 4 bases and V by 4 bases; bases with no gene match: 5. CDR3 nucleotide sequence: TGTGCCAGCAGCTCAGGACAGGGGGCATCCTATGGCTACACCTTC. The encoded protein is CASSSGQGASYGYTF.

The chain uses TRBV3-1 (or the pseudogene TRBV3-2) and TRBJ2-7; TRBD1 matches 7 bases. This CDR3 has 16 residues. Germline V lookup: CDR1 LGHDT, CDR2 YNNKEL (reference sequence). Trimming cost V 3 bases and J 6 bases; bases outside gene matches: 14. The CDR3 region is CASSQSFLTGLAEQYF. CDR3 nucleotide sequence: TGTGCCAGCAGCCAGTCCTTTTTGACAGGGCTGGCCGAGCAGTACTTC.

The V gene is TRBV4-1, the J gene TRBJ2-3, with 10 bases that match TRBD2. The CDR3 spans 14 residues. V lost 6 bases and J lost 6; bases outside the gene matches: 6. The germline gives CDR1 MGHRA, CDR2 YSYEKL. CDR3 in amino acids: CASSPLAGEDTQYF. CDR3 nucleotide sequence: TGCGCCAGCAGTCCTCTAGCGGGGGAGGATACGCAGTATTTT.

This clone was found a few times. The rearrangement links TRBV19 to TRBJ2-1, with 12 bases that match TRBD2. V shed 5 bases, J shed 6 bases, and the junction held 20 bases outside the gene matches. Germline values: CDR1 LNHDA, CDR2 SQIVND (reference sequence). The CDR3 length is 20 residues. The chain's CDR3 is CASSWQWASGGAFISNEQFF. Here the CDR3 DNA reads TGTGCCAGTAGTTGGCAGTGGGCTAGCGGGGGGGCGTTTATCTCCAATGAGCAGTTCTTC. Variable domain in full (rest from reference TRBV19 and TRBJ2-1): DGGITQSPKYLFRKEGQNVTLSCEQNLNHDAMYWYRQDPGQGLRLIYYSQIVNDFQKGDIAEGYSVSREKKESFPLTVTSAQKNPTAFYLCASSWQWASGGAFISNEQFFGPGTRLTVL.

The CDR3 nucleotides read TGTGCCACCCTTGACAGGGGCACAGATACGCAGTATTTT. The encoded protein is CATLDRGTDTQYF. This chain links TRBV10-3 with TRBJ2-3, with 7 bases lining up with TRBD1. The CDR3 extends over 13 amino acids. Trimming removed 10 bases from V and 1 base from J; junction bases left unmatched: 5. CDR1 is ENHRY, CDR2 SYGVKD, per germline.

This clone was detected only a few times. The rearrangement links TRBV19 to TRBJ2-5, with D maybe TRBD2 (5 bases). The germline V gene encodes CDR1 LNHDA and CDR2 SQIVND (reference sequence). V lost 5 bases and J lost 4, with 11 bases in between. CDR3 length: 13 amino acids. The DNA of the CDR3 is TGTGCCAGTAGTTCGGGGAGAGCAGAGACCCAGTACTTC. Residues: CASSSGRAETQYF.

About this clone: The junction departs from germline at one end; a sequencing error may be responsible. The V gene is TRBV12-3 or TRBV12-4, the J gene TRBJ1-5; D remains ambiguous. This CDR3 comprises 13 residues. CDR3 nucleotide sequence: TGTGCCAGCAGTGCGACTACGAAGTCAGGCTTGGATTTT. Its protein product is CASSATTKSGLDF.

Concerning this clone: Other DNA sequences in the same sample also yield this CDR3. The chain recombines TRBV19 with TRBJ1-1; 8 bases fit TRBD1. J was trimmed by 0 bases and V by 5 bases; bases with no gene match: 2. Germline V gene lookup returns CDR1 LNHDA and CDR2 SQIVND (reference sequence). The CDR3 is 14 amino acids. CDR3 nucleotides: TGTGCCAGTAGTCTGGACAGGGTGAACACTGAAGCTTTCTTT. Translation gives CASSLDRVNTEAFF.

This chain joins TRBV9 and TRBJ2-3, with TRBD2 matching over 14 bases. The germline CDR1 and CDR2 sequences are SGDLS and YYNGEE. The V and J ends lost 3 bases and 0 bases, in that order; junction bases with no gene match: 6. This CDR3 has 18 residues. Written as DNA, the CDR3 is TGTGCCAGCAGCGCTCGGACTAGCGGGGGGACTAGCACAGATACGCAGTATTTT. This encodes CASSARTSGGTSTDTQYF.

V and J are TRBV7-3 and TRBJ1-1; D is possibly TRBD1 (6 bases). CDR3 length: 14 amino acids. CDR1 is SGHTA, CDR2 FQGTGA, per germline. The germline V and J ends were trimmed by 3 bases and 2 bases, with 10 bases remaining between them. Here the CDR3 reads CASSLGQKNTEAFF. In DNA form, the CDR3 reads TGTGCCAGCAGCTTGGGACAAAAAAACACTGAAGCTTTCTTT.

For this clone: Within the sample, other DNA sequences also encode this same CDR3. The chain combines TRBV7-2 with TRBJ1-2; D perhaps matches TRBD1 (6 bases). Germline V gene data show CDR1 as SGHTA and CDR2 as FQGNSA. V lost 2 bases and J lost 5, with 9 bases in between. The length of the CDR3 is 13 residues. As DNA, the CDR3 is TGTGCCAGCAGCTTACAGGGGTATTATGGCTACACCTTC. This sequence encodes CASSLQGYYGYTF. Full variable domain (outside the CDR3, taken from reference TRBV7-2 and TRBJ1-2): GAGVSQSPSNKVTEKGKDVELRCDPISGHTALYWYRQSLGQGLEFLIYFQGNSAPDKSGLPSDRFSAERTGGSVSTLTIQRTQQEDSAVYLCASSLQGYYGYTFGSGTRLTVV.

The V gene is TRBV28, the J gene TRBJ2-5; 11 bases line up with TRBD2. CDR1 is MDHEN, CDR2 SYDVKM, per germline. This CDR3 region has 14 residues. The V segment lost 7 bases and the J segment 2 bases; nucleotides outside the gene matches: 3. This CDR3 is CASNSGGGQETQYF. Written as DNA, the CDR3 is TGTGCCAGCAATAGCGGGGGGGGGCAAGAGACCCAGTACTTC.

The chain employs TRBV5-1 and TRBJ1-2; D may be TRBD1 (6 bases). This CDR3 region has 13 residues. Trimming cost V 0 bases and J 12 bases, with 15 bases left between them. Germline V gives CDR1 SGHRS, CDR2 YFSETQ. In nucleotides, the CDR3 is TGCGCCAGCAGCTTGGGACAGGCTGAAAGTAACACCTTC. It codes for CASSLGQAESNTF.

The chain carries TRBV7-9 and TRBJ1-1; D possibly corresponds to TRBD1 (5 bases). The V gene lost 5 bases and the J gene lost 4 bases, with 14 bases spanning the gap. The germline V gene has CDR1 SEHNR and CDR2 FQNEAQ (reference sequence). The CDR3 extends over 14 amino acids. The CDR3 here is CASSPTVTSTEAFF. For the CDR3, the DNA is TGTGCCAGCAGCCCGACAGTGACTAGCACTGAAGCTTTCTTT.

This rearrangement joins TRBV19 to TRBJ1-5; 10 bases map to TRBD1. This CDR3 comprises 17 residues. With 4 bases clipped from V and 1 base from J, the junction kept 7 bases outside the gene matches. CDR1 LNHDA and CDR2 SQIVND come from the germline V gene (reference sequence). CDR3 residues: CASSTFQDRGSNQPQHF. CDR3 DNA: TGTGCCAGTAGTACCTTCCAGGACAGGGGGAGCAATCAGCCCCAGCATTTT.

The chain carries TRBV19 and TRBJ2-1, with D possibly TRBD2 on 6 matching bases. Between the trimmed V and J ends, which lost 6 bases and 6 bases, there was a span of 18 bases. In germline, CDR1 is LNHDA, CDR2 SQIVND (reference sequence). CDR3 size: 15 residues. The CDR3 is CASSRAGIGSNEQFF. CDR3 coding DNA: TGTGCCAGTAGCCGGGCGGGGATTGGGTCCAATGAGCAGTTCTTC.

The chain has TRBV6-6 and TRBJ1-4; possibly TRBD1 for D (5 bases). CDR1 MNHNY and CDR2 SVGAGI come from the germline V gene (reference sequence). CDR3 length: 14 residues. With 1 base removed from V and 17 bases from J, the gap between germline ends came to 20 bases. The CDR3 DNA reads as TGTGCCAGCAGTTACTTTTCCCCTGGGACGGCGGGATTTTTT. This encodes CASSYFSPGTAGFF.

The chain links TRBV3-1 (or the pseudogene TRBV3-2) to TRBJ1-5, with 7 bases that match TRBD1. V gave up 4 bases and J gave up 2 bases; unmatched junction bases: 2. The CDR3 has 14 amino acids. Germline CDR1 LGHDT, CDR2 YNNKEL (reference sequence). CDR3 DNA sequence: TGTGCCAGCAGCCTCGGACAGGGCAATCAGCCCCAGCATTTT. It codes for CASSLGQGNQPQHF.

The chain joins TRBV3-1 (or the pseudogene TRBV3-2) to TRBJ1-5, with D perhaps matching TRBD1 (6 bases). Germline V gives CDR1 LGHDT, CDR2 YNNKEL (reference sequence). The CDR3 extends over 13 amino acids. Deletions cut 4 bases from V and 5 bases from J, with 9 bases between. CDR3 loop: CASSRAGDQPQHF. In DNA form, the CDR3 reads TGTGCCAGCAGCCGGGCAGGGGATCAGCCCCAGCATTTT.

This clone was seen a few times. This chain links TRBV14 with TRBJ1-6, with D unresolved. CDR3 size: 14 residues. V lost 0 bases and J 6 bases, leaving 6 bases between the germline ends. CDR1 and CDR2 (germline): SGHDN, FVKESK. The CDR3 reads CASSQELFNSPLHF. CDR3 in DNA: TGTGCCAGCAGCCAAGAGTTATTTAATTCACCCCTCCACTTT. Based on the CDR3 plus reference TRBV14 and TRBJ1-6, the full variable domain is EAGVTQFPSHSVIEKGQTVTLRCDPISGHDNLYWYRRVMGKEIKFLLHFVKESKQDESGMPNNRFLAERTGGTYSTLKVQPAELEDSGVYFCASSQELFNSPLHFGNGTRLTVT.

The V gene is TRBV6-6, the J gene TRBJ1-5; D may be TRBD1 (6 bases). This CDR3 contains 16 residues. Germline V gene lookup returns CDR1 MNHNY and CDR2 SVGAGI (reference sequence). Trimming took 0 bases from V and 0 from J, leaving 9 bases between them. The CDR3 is CASSYSRTASNQPQHF. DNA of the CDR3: TGTGCCAGCAGTTACTCGAGGACAGCTAGCAATCAGCCCCAGCATTTT.

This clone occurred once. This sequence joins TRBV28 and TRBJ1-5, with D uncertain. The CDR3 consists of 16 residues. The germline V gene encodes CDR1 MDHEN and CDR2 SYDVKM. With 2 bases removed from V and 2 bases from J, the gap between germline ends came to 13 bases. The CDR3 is CASSLPRVYGNQPQHF. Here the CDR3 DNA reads TGTGCCAGCAGTTTACCTCGAGTATACGGCAATCAGCCCCAGCATTTT.

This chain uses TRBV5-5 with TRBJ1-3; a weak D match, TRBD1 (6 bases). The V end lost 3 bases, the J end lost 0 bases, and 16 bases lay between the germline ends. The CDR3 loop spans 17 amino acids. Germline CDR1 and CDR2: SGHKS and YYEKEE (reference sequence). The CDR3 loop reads CASSSTGFKSSGNTIYF. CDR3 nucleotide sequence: TGTGCCAGCAGCTCGACAGGTTTTAAGAGCTCTGGAAACACCATATATTTT.

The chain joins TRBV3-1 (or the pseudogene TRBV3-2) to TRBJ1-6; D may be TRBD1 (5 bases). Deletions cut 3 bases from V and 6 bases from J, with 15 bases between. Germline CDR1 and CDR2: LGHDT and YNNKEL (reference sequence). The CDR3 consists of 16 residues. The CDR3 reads CASSHTGKGLNSPLHF. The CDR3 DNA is TGTGCCAGCAGCCATACAGGCAAGGGTCTTAATTCACCCCTCCACTTT.

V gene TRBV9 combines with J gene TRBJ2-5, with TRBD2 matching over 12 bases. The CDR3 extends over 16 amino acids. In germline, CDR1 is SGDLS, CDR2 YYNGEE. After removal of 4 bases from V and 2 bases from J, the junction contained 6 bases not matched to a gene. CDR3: CASSLQLAGGQETQYF. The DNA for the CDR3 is TGTGCCAGCAGCCTCCAACTAGCGGGGGGACAAGAGACCCAGTACTTC.

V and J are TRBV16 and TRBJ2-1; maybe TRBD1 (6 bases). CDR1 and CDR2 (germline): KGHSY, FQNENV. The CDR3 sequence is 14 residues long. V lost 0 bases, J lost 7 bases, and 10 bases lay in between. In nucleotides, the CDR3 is TGTGCCAGCAGCCAATCACGGGGACAAAATGAGCAGTTCTTC. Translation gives CASSQSRGQNEQFF.

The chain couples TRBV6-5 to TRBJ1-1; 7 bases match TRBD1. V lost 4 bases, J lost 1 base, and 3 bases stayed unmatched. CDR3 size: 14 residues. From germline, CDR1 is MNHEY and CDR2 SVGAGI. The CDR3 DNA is TGTGCCAGCAGTTTAGGGGGCTGGAACACTGAAGCTTTCTTT. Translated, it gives CASSLGGWNTEAFF.

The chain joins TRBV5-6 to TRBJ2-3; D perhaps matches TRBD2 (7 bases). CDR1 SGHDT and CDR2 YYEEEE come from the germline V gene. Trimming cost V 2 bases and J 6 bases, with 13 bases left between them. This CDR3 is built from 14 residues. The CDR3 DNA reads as TGTGCCAGCAGCTTAGGAGGGGGGGCCGATACGCAGTATTTT. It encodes CASSLGGGADTQYF.

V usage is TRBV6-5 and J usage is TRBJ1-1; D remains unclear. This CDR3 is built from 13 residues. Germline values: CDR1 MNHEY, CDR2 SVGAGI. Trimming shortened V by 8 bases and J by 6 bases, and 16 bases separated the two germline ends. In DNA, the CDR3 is TGTGCCAGCGTCAGTCCAAAGTCCTCTGAAGCTTTCTTT. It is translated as CASVSPKSSEAFF.